This entry is about one T cell receptor beta chain. These data belong to a study of technical replicates of blood from several donors. Generated by immunoSEQ multiplex PCR, the TCRdb table keeps only in-frame clones and is missing some. The sample holds some 71,000 clones; about 97% are singletons and the top ten take around 0.31%. CDR3 length: 16 amino acids. V gave up 2 bases and J gave up 3 bases, with 15 bases separating them. Germline V gene lookup returns CDR1 LNHNV and CDR2 YYDKDF (reference sequence). V gene TRBV15 combines with J gene TRBJ2-3, with D perhaps TRBD1 (6 bases). Specimen: T cells isolated from PBMCs. The sequence was collected from a human donor in good health. The CDR3 loop is CATSRRPGERTDTQYF. The CDR3 DNA follows: TGTGCCACCAGCAGACGCCCAGGGGAGCGGACAGATACGCAGTATTTT.